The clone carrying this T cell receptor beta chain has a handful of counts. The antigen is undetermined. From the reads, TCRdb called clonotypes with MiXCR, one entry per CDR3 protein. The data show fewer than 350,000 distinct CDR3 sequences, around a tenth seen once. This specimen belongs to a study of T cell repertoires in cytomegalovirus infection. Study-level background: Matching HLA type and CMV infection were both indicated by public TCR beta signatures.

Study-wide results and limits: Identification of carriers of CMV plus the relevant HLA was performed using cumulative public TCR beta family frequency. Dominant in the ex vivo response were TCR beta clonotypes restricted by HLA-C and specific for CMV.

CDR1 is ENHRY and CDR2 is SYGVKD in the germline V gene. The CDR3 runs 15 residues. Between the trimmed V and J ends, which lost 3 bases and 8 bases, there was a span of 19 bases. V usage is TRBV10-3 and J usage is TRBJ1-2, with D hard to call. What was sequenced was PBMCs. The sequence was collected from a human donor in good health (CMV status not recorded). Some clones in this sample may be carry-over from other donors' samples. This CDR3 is CAISDIDNLGRGYTF. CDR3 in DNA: TGTGCCATCAGTGATATCGATAATTTGGGAAGGGGCTACACCTTC.